Here is one T cell receptor (beta chain) with its context. The antigen remains undetermined. The sample is drawn from a study of human T cells and chemical hapten exposure. Regarding the study as a whole: TCRs above 1 in 1000 frequency did not change with DPC sensitization.

Total RNA extraction was carried out from unfractionated whole blood. From germline, CDR1 is SQVTM and CDR2 ANQGSEA. The CDR3 is 14 amino acids. V was shortened by 7 bases and J by 4 bases, with 18 bases between the two germline ends. TCRdb redid the calling of the 5' RACE reads with MiXCR, one entry per CDR3 protein. The sample yields 75,000 or so distinct CDR3 sequences, roughly 15% seen once. The V call is TRBV29-1, the J call TRBJ2-3; D not resolved. The receptor was isolated from a female donor in good health. The CDR3 loop reads CSADTQEYSDTQYF. DNA of the CDR3: TGCAGCGCTGATACGCAGGAGTACTCAGATACGCAGTATTTT.